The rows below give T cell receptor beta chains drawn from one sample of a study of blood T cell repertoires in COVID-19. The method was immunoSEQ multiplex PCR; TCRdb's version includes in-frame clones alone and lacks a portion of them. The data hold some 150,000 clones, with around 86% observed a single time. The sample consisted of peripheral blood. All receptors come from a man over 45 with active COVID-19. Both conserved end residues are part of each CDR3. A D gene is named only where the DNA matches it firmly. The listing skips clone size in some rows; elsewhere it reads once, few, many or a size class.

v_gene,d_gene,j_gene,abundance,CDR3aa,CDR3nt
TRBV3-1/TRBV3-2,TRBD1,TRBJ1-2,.,CASSQPRDRVGYTF,TGTGCCAGCAGCCAACCCCGGGACAGGGTTGGCTACACCTTC
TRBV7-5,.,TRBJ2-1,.,CARSPLGGAGGHNEQFF,TGTGCCAGAAGCCCCCTGGGGGGAGCGGGGGGGCACAATGAGCAGTTCTTC
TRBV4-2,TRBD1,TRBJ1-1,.,CASSPHGAGGTEAFF,TGTGCCAGCAGCCCTCACGGGGCAGGGGGGACTGAAGCTTTCTTT
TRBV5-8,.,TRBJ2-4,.,CASSLEVRVGIQYF,TGTGCCAGCAGCTTGGAAGTCAGGGTAGGCATTCAGTACTTC
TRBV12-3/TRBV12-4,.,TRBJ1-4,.,CASSLNKDSKLFF,TGTGCCAGCAGTTTAAACAAAGACTCAAAACTGTTTTTT
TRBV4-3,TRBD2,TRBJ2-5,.,CASSQDPSGVETQYF,TGCGCCAGCAGCCAAGACCCTAGCGGGGTTGAGACCCAGTACTTC
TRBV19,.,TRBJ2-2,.,CATSSLITGSTGELFF,TGTGCCACTTCCTCATTAATAACAGGGTCCACCGGGGAGCTGTTTTTT
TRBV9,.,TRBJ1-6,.,CASRREGILNNSPLHF,TGTGCCAGCAGACGTGAGGGAATCTTGAATAATTCACCCCTCCACTTT
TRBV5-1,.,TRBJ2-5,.,CASTKQGYETQYF,TGCGCCAGCACCAAACAGGGTTACGAGACCCAGTACTTC
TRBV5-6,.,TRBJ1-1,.,CASSLVRTEAFF,TGTGCCAGCAGCTTGGTGCGAACTGAAGCTTTCTTT
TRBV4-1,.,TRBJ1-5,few,CASSQEMSRGLNQPQHF,TGCGCCAGCAGCCAAGAGATGAGCAGGGGCCTTAATCAGCCCCAGCATTTT
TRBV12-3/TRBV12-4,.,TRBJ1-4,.,CASSGGRGEKLFF,TGTGCCAGCAGTGGGGGCCGGGGCGAAAAACTGTTTTTT
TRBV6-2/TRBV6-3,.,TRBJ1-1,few,CASSYRGPGAFF,TGTGCCAGCAGTTATAGGGGTCCGGGAGCTTTCTTT
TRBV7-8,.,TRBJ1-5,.,CASSPGGFNQPQHF,TGTGCCAGCAGCCCCGGGGGTTTTAATCAGCCCCAGCATTTT
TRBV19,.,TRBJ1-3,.,CASSMGGTVGGNTIYF,TGTGCCAGTAGTATGGGTGGGACTGTCGGTGGAAACACCATATATTTT
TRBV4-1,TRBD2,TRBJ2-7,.,CASSQAIAGGPQYF,TGCGCCAGCAGCCAAGCGATAGCGGGGGGCCCGCAGTACTTC
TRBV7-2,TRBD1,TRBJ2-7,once,CASSLWTGGSEQYF,TGTGCCAGCAGCCTGTGGACAGGGGGGAGCGAGCAGTACTTC
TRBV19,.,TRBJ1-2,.,CASSIRQERGYGYTF,TGTGCCAGTAGTATAAGACAGGAACGGGGCTATGGCTACACCTTC
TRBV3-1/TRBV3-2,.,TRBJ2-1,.,CASSQVGLVNEQFF,TGTGCCAGCAGCCAAGTGGGGCTAGTCAATGAGCAGTTCTTC
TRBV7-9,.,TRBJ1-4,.,CASSTTGSANEKLFF,TGTGCCAGCAGCACAACAGGGTCGGCTAATGAAAAACTGTTTTTT
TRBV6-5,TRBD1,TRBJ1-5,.,CASSKQGRKPQHF,TGTGCCAGCAGTAAACAGGGGAGGAAGCCCCAGCATTTT
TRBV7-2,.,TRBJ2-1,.,CASSLGRFYEQFF,TGTGCCAGCAGCTTGGGCAGGTTTTATGAGCAGTTCTTC
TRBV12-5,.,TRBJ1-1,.,CASRRLTDYTEAFF,TGTGCTTCTCGGCGCCTCACTGACTACACTGAAGCTTTCTTT
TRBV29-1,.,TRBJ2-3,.,CSVVPLGGQDTDTQYF,TGCAGCGTTGTACCCTTGGGAGGACAGGACACAGATACGCAGTATTTT
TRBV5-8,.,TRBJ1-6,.,CASSLVTGDNSPLHF,TGTGCCAGCAGCTTGGTAACAGGAGATAATTCACCCCTCCACTTT
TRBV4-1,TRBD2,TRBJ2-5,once,CASSPGLGVETQYF,TGCGCCAGCAGCCCCGGACTAGGAGTGGAGACCCAGTACTTC
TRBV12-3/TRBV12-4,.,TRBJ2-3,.,CASSQRFTDTQYF,TGTGCCAGCAGCCAGCGGTTCACAGATACGCAGTATTTT
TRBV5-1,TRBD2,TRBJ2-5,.,CASSFTSGATVETQYF,TGCGCCAGCAGCTTTACGAGCGGGGCCACCGTGGAGACCCAGTACTTC
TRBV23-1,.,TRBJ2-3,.,CASRQGHGADTQYF,TGCGCCAGCAGGCAGGGGCATGGGGCAGATACGCAGTATTTT
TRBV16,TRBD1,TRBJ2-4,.,CASSQSSGQGVQYF,TGTGCCAGCAGCCAATCCTCGGGACAGGGAGTTCAGTACTTC
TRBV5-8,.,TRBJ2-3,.,CASSFRQAQDTQYF,TGTGCCAGCAGCTTCAGACAGGCGCAAGATACGCAGTATTTT